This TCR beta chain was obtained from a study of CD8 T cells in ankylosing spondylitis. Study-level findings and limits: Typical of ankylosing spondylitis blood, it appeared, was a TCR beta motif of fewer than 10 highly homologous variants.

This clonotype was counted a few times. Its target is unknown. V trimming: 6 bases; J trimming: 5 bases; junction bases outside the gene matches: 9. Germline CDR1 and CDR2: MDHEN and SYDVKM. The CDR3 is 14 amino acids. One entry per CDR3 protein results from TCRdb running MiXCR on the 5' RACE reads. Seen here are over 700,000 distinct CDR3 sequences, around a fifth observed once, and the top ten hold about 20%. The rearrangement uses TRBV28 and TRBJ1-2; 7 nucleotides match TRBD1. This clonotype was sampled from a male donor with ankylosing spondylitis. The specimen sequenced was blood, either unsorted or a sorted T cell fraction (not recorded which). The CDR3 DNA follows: TGTGCCAGCAGGACAAGACAGGGTCTTTATGGCTACACCTTC. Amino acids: CASRTRQGLYGYTF.